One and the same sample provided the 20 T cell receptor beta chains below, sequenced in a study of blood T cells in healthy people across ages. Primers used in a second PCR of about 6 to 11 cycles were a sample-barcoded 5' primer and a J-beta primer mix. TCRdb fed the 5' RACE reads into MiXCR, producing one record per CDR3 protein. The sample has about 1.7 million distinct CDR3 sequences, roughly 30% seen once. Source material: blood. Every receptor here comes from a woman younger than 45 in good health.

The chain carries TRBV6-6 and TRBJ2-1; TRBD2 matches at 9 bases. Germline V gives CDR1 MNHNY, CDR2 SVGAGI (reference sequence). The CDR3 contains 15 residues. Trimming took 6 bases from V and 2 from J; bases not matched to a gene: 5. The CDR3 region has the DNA TGTGCCAGCAGAAGGCTAGCGGGAACCTACAATGAGCAGTTCTTC. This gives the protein CASRRLAGTYNEQFF.

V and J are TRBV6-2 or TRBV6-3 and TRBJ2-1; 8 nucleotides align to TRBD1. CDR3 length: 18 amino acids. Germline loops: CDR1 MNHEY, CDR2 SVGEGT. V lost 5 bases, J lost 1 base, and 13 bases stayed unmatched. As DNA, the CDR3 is TGTGCCAGCAGTCTCCAGGGACAGGCAATTTGGTCCTACAATGAGCAGTTCTTC. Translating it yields CASSLQGQAIWSYNEQFF.

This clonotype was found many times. The CDR3 here is CASSLDAGKVREQFF. CDR3 nucleotides: TGTGCCAGCAGCTTAGACGCGGGAAAGGTTCGTGAGCAGTTCTTC. The gene calls are TRBV7-2 and TRBJ2-1; tentatively, D is TRBD2 (6 bases). CDR1 is SGHTA, CDR2 FQGNSA, per germline. V lost 1 base and J 9 bases, leaving 16 bases between the germline ends. The length of the CDR3 is 15 residues. Full variable domain (rest looked up from reference TRBV7-2 and TRBJ2-1): GAGVSQSPSNKVTEKGKDVELRCDPISGHTALYWYRQSLGQGLEFLIYFQGNSAPDKSGLPSDRFSAERTGGSVSTLTIQRTQQEDSAVYLCASSLDAGKVREQFFGPGTRLTVL.

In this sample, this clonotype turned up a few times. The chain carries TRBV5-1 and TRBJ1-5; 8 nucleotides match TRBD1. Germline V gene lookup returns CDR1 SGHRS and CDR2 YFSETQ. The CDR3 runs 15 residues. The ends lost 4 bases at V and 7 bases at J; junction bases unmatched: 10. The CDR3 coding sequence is TGCGCCAGCAGCCCCGGACAGGGAAGTGTACAGCCCCAGCATTTT. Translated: CASSPGQGSVQPQHF.

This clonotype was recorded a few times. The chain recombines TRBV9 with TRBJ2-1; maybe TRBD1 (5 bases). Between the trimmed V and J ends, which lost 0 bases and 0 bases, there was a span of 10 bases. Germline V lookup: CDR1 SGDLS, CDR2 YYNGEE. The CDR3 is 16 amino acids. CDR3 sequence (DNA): TGTGCCAGCAGCGTAGCTGTGGACATCTCCTACAATGAGCAGTTCTTC. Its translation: CASSVAVDISYNEQFF.

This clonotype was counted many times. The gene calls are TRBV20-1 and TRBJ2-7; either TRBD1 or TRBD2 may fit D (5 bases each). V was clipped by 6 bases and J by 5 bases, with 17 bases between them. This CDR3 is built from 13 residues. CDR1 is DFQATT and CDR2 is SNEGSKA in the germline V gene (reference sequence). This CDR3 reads CSAPGPGRDEQYF. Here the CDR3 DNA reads TGCAGTGCGCCGGGACCAGGCAGAGACGAGCAGTACTTC.

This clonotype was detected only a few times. CDR3 residues: CSASRTADSPLHF. CDR3 DNA sequence: TGCAGTGCTAGCCGGACGGCTGATTCACCCCTCCACTTT. The chain couples TRBV20-1 to TRBJ1-6; D gene ambiguous. Between the trimmed V and J ends, which lost 3 bases and 8 bases, there was a span of 11 bases. The CDR3 consists of 13 residues. The germline V gene encodes CDR1 DFQATT and CDR2 SNEGSKA (reference sequence).

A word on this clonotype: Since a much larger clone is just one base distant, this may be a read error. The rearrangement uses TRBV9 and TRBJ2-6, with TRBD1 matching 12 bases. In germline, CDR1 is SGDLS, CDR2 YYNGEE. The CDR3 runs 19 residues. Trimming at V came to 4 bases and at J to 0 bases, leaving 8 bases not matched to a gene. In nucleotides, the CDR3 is TGTGCCAGCAGCCCGGGACAGGGGGCTGAACTCTCTGGGGCCAACGTCCTGACTTTC. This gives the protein CASSPGQGAELSGANVLTF. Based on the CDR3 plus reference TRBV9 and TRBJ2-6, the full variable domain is DSGVTQTPKHLITATGQRVTLRCSPRSGDLSVYWYQQSLDQGLQFLIQYYNGEERAKGNILERFSAQQFPDLHSELNLSSLELGDSALYFCASSPGQGAELSGANVLTFGAGSRLTVL.

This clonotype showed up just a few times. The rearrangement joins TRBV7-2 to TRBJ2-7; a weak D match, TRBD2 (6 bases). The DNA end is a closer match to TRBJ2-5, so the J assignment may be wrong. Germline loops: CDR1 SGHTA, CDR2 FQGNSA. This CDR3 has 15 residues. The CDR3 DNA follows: TGTGCCAGCAGCTTAGGTAGCGGTGGCGCGGGGACCCAGTACTTC. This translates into CASSLGSGGAGTQYF.

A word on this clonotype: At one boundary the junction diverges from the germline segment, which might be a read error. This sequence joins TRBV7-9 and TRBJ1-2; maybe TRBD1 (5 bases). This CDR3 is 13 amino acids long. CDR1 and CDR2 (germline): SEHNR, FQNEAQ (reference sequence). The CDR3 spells CASSLRQLHGHTF. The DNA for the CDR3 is TGTGCCAGCAGCTTAAGACAGCTTCATGGCCACACCTTC.

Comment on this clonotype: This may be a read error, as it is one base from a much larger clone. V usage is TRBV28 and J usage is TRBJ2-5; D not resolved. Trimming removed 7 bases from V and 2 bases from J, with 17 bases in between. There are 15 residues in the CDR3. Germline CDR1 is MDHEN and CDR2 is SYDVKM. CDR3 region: CASIPIDKGQETQYF. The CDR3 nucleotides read TGTGCCAGCATCCCGATAGATAAAGGTCAAGAGACCCAGTACTTC.

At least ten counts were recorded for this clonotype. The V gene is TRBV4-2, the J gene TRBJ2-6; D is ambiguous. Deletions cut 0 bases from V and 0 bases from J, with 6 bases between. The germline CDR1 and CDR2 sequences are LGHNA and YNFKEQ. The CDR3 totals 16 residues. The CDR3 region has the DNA TGTGCCAGCAGCCAAGATACGGGCTCTGGGGCCAACGTCCTGACTTTC. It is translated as CASSQDTGSGANVLTF.

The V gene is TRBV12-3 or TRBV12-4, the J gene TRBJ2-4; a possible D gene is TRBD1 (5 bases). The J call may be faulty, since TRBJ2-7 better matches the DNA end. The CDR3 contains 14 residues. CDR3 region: CASSLVGEHYEQYF. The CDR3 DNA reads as TGTGCCAGCAGTTTGGTAGGGGAACACTACGAGCAGTACTTC.

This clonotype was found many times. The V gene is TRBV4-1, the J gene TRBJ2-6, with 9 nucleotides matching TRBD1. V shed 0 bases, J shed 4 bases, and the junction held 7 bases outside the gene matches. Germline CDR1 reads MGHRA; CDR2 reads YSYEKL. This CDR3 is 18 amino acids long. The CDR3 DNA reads TGCGCCAGCAGCCAAGACCGGGACAGGGTAATGGGGGCCAACGTCCTGACTTTC. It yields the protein CASSQDRDRVMGANVLTF.

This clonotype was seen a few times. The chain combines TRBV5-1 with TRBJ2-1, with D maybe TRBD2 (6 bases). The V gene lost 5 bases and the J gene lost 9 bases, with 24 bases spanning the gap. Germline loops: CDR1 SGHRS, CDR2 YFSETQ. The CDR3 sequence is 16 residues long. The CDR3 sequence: CASSTGGTPTQSEQFF. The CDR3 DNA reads TGCGCCAGCAGTACCGGCGGGACTCCAACCCAATCTGAGCAGTTCTTC.

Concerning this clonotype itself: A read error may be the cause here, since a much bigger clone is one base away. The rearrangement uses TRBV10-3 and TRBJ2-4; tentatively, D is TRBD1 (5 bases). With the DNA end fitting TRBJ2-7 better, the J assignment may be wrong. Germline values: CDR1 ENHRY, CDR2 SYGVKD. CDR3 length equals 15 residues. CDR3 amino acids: CAISESRVNFYEQYF. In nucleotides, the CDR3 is TGTGCCATCAGCGAGTCCAGGGTCAACTTCTACGAGCAGTACTTC.

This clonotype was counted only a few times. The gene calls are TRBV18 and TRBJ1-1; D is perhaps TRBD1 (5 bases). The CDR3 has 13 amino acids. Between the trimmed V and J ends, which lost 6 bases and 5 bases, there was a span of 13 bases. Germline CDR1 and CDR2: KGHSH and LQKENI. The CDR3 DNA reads TGTGCCAGCTCGCGGGGCTCAGGGACTGAAGCTTTCTTT. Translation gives CASSRGSGTEAFF.

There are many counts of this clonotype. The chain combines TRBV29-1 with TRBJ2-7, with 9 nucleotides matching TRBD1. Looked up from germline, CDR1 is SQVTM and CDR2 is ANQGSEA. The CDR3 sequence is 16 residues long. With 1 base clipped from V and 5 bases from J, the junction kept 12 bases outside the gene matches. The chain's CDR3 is CSVEGGTGTGSDEQYF. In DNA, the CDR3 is TGCAGCGTTGAAGGGGGGACCGGGACAGGGTCCGACGAGCAGTACTTC.

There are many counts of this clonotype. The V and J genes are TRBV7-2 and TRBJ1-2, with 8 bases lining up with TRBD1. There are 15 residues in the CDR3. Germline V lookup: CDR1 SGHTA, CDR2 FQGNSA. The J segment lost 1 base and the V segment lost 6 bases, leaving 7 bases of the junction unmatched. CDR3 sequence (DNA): TGTGCCAGCAGGAGATGGACAGGGTATAACTATGGCTACACCTTC. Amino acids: CASRRWTGYNYGYTF.

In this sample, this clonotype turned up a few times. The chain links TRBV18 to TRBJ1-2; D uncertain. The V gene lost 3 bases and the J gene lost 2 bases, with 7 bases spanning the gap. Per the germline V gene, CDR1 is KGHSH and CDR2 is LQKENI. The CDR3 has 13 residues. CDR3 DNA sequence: TGTGCCAGCTCACCTGCCCGGAACTATGGCTACACCTTC. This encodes CASSPARNYGYTF.